Below, 28 T cell receptor beta chains from the same sample are listed, as sequenced in a study of regulatory T cells in long-lasting Graves disease. CDR3-region Arm-PCR and iRepertoire HTBI primers produced the TCR beta libraries. Using its own MiXCR run on the multiplex PCR reads, TCRdb lists one record per CDR3 protein. The sample lists over 250,000 distinct CDR3 sequences; around 20% were seen once. Time point described: persistent/refractory GD, antithyroid drugs over 5 years with positive TRAb. RNA from PBMCs was the source of the TCR library. Here the sequenced sample was peripheral blood mononuclear cells (PBMCs), taken when the disease was refractory, from a patient treated with antithyroid drugs. These receptors originate from a female donor with Graves disease.

This clonotype was found many times. The chain links TRBV6-5 to TRBJ1-2; TRBD1 agrees at 7 bases. The CDR3 runs 16 residues. Trimming took 2 bases from V and 0 from J; bases not matched to a gene: 6. Germline CDR1 and CDR2: MNHEY and SVGAGI. CDR3 nucleotides: TGTGCCAGCAGTTACCAGGACAGGCGGGCTAACTATGGCTACACCTTC. This sequence encodes CASSYQDRRANYGYTF.

This clonotype is a singleton in its sample. The rearrangement joins TRBV4-3 to TRBJ1-2, with D tentatively TRBD1 (6 bases). Looked up from germline, CDR1 is LGHNA and CDR2 is YSLEER. V gave up 3 bases and J gave up 7 bases, with 21 bases separating them. The length of the CDR3 is 16 residues. CDR3 amino acids: CASSQQRMGGTGGYTF. CDR3 nucleotide sequence: TGCGCCAGCAGCCAGCAAAGGATGGGGGGCACGGGTGGCTACACCTTC.

The count of this clonotype is one. A far bigger clonotype differs at one base, so this is likely a read error. The V call is TRBV7-2, the J call TRBJ2-2; D possibly corresponds to TRBD2 (5 bases). Germline V gene lookup returns CDR1 SGHTA and CDR2 FQGNSA. The CDR3 consists of 13 residues. Trimming removed 5 bases at V and 6 bases at J, with 10 bases between. The chain's CDR3 is CASSQMEAGELFF. As DNA, the CDR3 is TGTGCCAGCAGCCAAATGGAGGCCGGGGAGCTGTTTTTT.

This clonotype was picked up a small number of times. V usage is TRBV10-3 and J usage is TRBJ2-7; D may be TRBD1 (6 bases). CDR1 is ENHRY, CDR2 SYGVKD, per germline. The length of the CDR3 is 13 residues. The V and J ends lost 2 bases and 4 bases respectively, with 9 bases between them. CDR3 nucleotides: TGTGCCATCAGTGAGGCAGACAGGTACGAGCAGTACTTC. It codes for CAISEADRYEQYF.

This clonotype was observed at least ten times. The chain recombines TRBV12-3 or TRBV12-4 with TRBJ2-7; a weak D match, TRBD1 (5 bases). V dropped 6 bases and J dropped 5 bases, with 20 bases sitting between them. CDR3 length: 15 residues. The chain's CDR3 is CASSDSGGARDEQYF. In nucleotides, the CDR3 is TGTGCCAGCAGCGACAGTGGTGGGGCAAGGGACGAGCAGTACTTC.

This clonotype was counted many times. The chain uses TRBV12-3 or TRBV12-4 and TRBJ2-2; 11 bases are shared with TRBD2. Trimming removed 6 bases from V and 4 bases from J; junction bases left unmatched: 1. The CDR3 is 14 residues long. CDR3 sequence (DNA): TGTGCCAGCAGCGGACTAGCGGGCACCGGGGAGCTGTTTTTT. Amino acids: CASSGLAGTGELFF.

Many counts were recorded for this clonotype. The J gene is TRBJ2-7, the V gene TRBV20-1; D might be TRBD2 (5 bases). The CDR3 covers 16 residues. V was cut by 6 bases and J by 6 bases, with 27 bases left in between. Germline values: CDR1 DFQATT, CDR2 SNEGSKA (reference sequence). DNA for the CDR3: TGCAGTGCAACCCCTGTGGGAGCTCTAGCTCTCGCCGAGCAGTACTTC. This translates into CSATPVGALALAEQYF.

The chain carries TRBV4-2 and TRBJ2-7, with D hard to call. The germline V and J ends were trimmed by 1 base and 2 bases, with 6 bases remaining between them. The CDR3 sequence is 13 residues long. The V gene's germline CDR1 is LGHNA and CDR2 YNFKEQ. The CDR3 DNA follows: TGTGCCAGCAGCCAAGTGAAAACCTACGAGCAGTACTTC. The encoded protein is CASSQVKTYEQYF.

This chain joins TRBV4-3 and TRBJ2-2; 7 bases map to TRBD2. The CDR3 spans 16 residues. Losses at the gene ends were 1 base for V and 5 bases for J; bases not matched to a gene: 7. Germline V lookup: CDR1 LGHNA, CDR2 YSLEER. The CDR3 sequence: CASSQAGLLNTGELFF. CDR3 DNA sequence: TGCGCCAGCAGCCAAGCGGGACTACTAAATACCGGGGAGCTGTTTTTT.

This clonotype was seen a handful of times. The J gene is TRBJ2-7, the V gene TRBV30; D perhaps matches TRBD2 (5 bases). This CDR3 is 13 amino acids long. Per germline, CDR1 GTSNPN and CDR2 SVGIG (reference sequence). V was shortened by 4 bases and J by 0 bases, with 10 bases between the two germline ends. In DNA form, the CDR3 reads TGTGCCTGGAATTCTCGGGACTCCTACGAGCAGTACTTC. It specifies CAWNSRDSYEQYF. Full variable domain (rest looked up from reference TRBV30 and TRBJ2-7): SQTIHQWPATLVQPVGSPLSLECTVEGTSNPNLYWYRQAAGRGLQLLFYSVGIGQISSEVPQNLSASRPQDRQFILSSKKLLLSDSGFYLCAWNSRDSYEQYFGPGTRLTVT.

The sample holds a few counts of this clonotype. The chain combines TRBV25-1 with TRBJ2-5, with 8 bases fitting TRBD1. Germline trimming cut 1 base from V and 5 bases from J; bases unmatched to any gene: 9. The CDR3 has 16 residues. Germline V gene lookup returns CDR1 MGHDK and CDR2 SYGVNS. In nucleotides, the CDR3 is TGTGCCAGCAGTGAATCTGGAGGGACAGGTGGGGAGACCCAGTACTTC. Its protein product is CASSESGGTGGETQYF.

The chain combines TRBV2 with TRBJ2-1, with D possibly being TRBD1 (5 bases). The CDR3 totals 13 residues. Germline V CDR1 and CDR2: SNHLY, FYNNEI. The V gene lost 4 bases and the J gene lost 6 bases, with 10 bases spanning the gap. The CDR3 nucleotides read TGTGCCAGCAGTGGGGCAGGGCTCAATGAGCAGTTCTTC. This gives the protein CASSGAGLNEQFF.

Only a few counts were recorded for this clonotype. CDR3 region: CSPQAETNTGELFF. In nucleotides, the CDR3 is TGCAGCCCACAGGCAGAAACGAACACCGGGGAGCTGTTTTTT. The chain combines TRBV29-1 with TRBJ2-2; tentative D call: TRBD1 (5 bases). The CDR3 loop spans 14 amino acids. CDR1 and CDR2 (germline): SQVTM, ANQGSEA. V was cut by 8 bases and J by 0 bases, with 13 bases left in between.

This clonotype was counted between two and nine times. The chain carries TRBV9 and TRBJ2-1, with TRBD2 matching over 9 bases. The CDR3 sequence is 16 residues long. CDR1 is SGDLS, CDR2 YYNGEE, per germline. J lost 8 bases, V lost 1 base, and 10 bases had no gene match. The CDR3 region has the DNA TGTGCCAGCAGCGTAAGCGCGCTAGCGGGATACGATGAGCAGTTCTTC. Its protein product is CASSVSALAGYDEQFF.

The sample holds a few counts of this clonotype. The J gene is TRBJ1-2, the V gene TRBV7-9; D call uncertain. There are 14 residues in the CDR3. V shed 2 bases and J shed 0 bases, with 7 bases lying between them. In germline, CDR1 is SEHNR, CDR2 FQNEAQ (reference sequence). The CDR3 protein is CASSLSESNYGYTF. The DNA of the CDR3 is TGTGCCAGCAGCTTATCGGAATCTAACTATGGCTACACCTTC. Full variable domain (missing parts from reference TRBV7-9 and TRBJ1-2): DTGVSQNPRHKITKRGQNVTFRCDPISEHNRLYWYRQTLGQGPEFLTYFQNEAQLEKSRLLSDRFSAERPKGSFSTLEIQRTEQGDSAMYLCASSLSESNYGYTFGSGTRLTVV.

This clonotype has only a few counts. A read error may account for a junction end that differs from germline. This chain joins TRBV7-9 and TRBJ2-7; D not certain. CDR1 and CDR2 (germline): SEHNR, FQNEAQ (reference sequence). This CDR3 is 10 amino acids long. The CDR3 spells CASSGERITF. The CDR3 region has the DNA TGTGCCAGCAGCGGCGAACGGATAACCTTC.

This clonotype was recorded a few times. V and J are TRBV5-1 and TRBJ2-7, with 8 bases fitting TRBD1. CDR1 and CDR2 from the germline V gene are SGHRS and YFSETQ. This CDR3 is built from 15 residues. Trimming removed 3 bases from V and 2 bases from J; junction bases left unmatched: 7. DNA of the CDR3: TGCGCCAGCAGCTCAGCCGGACAGGGAACCTACGAGCAGTACTTC. It specifies CASSSAGQGTYEQYF.

In the case of this clonotype: The germline gene is not matched at one end of the junction; a read error may be the cause. The chain has TRBV7-2 and TRBJ2-1; D is possibly TRBD2 (5 bases). In germline, CDR1 is SGHTA, CDR2 FQGNSA. This CDR3 has 13 residues. This CDR3 is CAGSERRTREQFF. The CDR3 DNA is TGTGCCGGCAGCGAAAGGAGGACTCGTGAGCAGTTCTTC.

This clonotype occurred many times. The chain is built from TRBV7-2 and TRBJ1-5; D ambiguous. The germline V gene has CDR1 SGHTA and CDR2 FQGNSA. CDR3 length: 14 amino acids. Deletions cut 1 base from V and 9 bases from J, with 13 bases between. The CDR3 here is CASSLGLGYWPQHF. Written as DNA, the CDR3 is TGTGCCAGCAGCTTAGGACTCGGTTATTGGCCCCAGCATTTT.

This clonotype came up a few times. CDR3 residues: CASSTPGTDEKLFF. CDR3 DNA sequence: TGTGCCAGTAGTACCCCGGGGACAGATGAAAAACTGTTTTTT. The chain joins TRBV19 to TRBJ1-4; 7 nucleotides align to TRBD1. The CDR3 has 14 residues. The germline CDR1 and CDR2 sequences are LNHDA and SQIVND (reference sequence). The V and J ends lost 4 bases and 6 bases, in that order; junction bases with no gene match: 5.

The gene calls are TRBV20-1 and TRBJ1-5; possibly TRBD1 for D (5 bases). From germline, CDR1 is DFQATT and CDR2 SNEGSKA (reference sequence). There are 13 residues in the CDR3. V lost 4 bases and J lost 4, with 11 bases in between. The CDR3 DNA sequence: TGCAGTGCTACTCCTGACAGAAATCAGCCCCAGCATTTT. This translates into CSATPDRNQPQHF.

The chain is built from TRBV7-2 and TRBJ2-3, with no clear D. V was trimmed by 5 bases and J by 0 bases, leaving 12 bases between them. Germline loops: CDR1 SGHTA, CDR2 FQGNSA. The CDR3 loop spans 15 amino acids. As DNA, the CDR3 is TGTGCCAGCAGCCGACGGACCCCTAGCACAGATACGCAGTATTTT. This encodes CASSRRTPSTDTQYF. The full variable domain, its missing parts supplied by reference TRBV7-2 and TRBJ2-3, is GAGVSQSPSNKVTEKGKDVELRCDPISGHTALYWYRQSLGQGLEFLIYFQGNSAPDKSGLPSDRFSAERTGGSVSTLTIQRTQQEDSAVYLCASSRRTPSTDTQYFGPGTRLTVL.

V is TRBV30 and J is TRBJ2-7, with D possibly being TRBD2 (5 bases). Germline values: CDR1 GTSNPN, CDR2 SVGIG (reference sequence). V was pared by 7 bases and J by 2 bases, with 9 bases between. CDR3 size: 11 residues. The DNA of the CDR3 is TGTGCCTACAGCGGCACCTACGAGCAGTACTTC. Its protein product is CAYSGTYEQYF. Complete variable domain (other parts from reference TRBV30 and TRBJ2-7): SQTIHQWPATLVQPVGSPLSLECTVEGTSNPNLYWYRQAAGRGLQLLFYSVGIGQISSEVPQNLSASRPQDRQFILSSKKLLLSDSGFYLCAYSGTYEQYFGPGTRLTVT.

This clonotype was seen only a few times. This chain uses TRBV29-1 with TRBJ1-2; tentative D call: TRBD1 (6 bases). The germline gives CDR1 SQVTM, CDR2 ANQGSEA. CDR3 length equals 13 residues. V dropped 5 bases and J dropped 6 bases, with 16 bases sitting between them. The CDR3 coding sequence is TGCAGCGTTTCTATCGGGGGGCATGATGGCTACACCTTC. Translating gives CSVSIGGHDGYTF.

V and J are TRBV7-9 and TRBJ2-7; D not certain. The CDR3 covers 13 residues. Between the trimmed V and J ends, which lost 5 bases and 6 bases, there was a span of 14 bases. The germline V gene encodes CDR1 SEHNR and CDR2 FQNEAQ (reference sequence). The CDR3 is CASSLDRAVEQYF. CDR3 DNA sequence: TGTGCCAGCAGCCTAGACCGGGCAGTCGAGCAGTACTTC.

This clonotype was detected a few times. The CDR3 region is CASSLPERTEAFF. In DNA form, the CDR3 reads TGCGCCAGCAGCTTGCCAGAGAGGACTGAAGCTTTCTTT. The chain employs TRBV5-1 and TRBJ1-1; D is unresolved. V shed 1 base and J shed 5 bases, with 9 bases lying between them. The CDR3 extends over 13 amino acids. The V gene's germline CDR1 is SGHRS and CDR2 YFSETQ.

Only a few counts were recorded for this clonotype. The rearrangement uses TRBV7-9 and TRBJ2-5; maybe TRBD1 (6 bases). Looked up from germline, CDR1 is SEHNR and CDR2 is FQNEAQ (reference sequence). CDR3 length: 15 residues. Trimming left V 5 bases short and J 2 bases short, with 15 bases between. CDR3 in amino acids: CASSPYTGTQETQYF. The CDR3 DNA reads as TGTGCCAGCAGCCCATATACCGGGACACAAGAGACCCAGTACTTC.

This clonotype was counted a few times. J is TRBJ2-7 and V is TRBV7-2; possible D gene TRBD1, 6 bases. Trimming removed 1 base from V and 4 bases from J, with 14 bases in between. Germline V CDR1 and CDR2: SGHTA, FQGNSA. There are 15 residues in the CDR3. CDR3 amino acids: CASSLEGQGRYEQYF. CDR3 coding DNA: TGTGCCAGCAGCTTAGAGGGCCAGGGGCGTTACGAGCAGTACTTC.